Included here is one TCR beta chain sequence, with context. The clone's antigen remains unknown. One junction end disagrees with the germline gene, perhaps due to a read error. The data originate from a study of T cells in Graves' hyperthyroidism and ophthalmopathy (dated by TCRdb to the late 2010s). For the wider study: Peripheral blood samples were taken at initial diagnosis, before any treatment was given. To identify distinguishing TCR V-J signatures, a discovery cohort of around 100 patients was used, comprising 43 with Graves' ophthalmopathy and 57 with stable Graves' hyperthyroidism. Following sampling, methimazole starting at 30 mg daily was given to hyperthyroidism patients, and high-dose intravenous methylprednisolone was given to ophthalmopathy patients. Whether ophthalmopathy could be predicted prospectively was tested in an independent validation cohort made up of roughly 20 hyperthyroidism patients plus 17 patients who later progressed to ophthalmopathy. The 100 or so discovery patients were randomly split 7:3 into training and test sets. The paper reports TCR Vbeta CDR3 sequencing of 135 peripheral blood samples: approximately 43 ophthalmopathy, about 75 hyperthyroidism and approximately 17 progressor patients. In several Graves' hyperthyroidism patients, the study also compared T-cell repertoires from thyroid tissue with T-cell repertoires from blood.

What the authors observed across the whole study: Sample size was not statistically predetermined, and blinding of investigators to group allocation was not performed. A 13 V-J signature model separated ophthalmopathy from stable hyperthyroidism, with 87.88% sensitivity and around 84% specificity in cross-validation and 80%/75% in testing. In validation, the model predicted progression to ophthalmopathy with over 65% sensitivity and roughly 75% specificity, a median of 6.5 months before onset. Blood samples also contained most of the expanded thyroid clonotypes (frequency above 0.001), which suggests that blood repertoires may reflect thyroid immune responses.

Ophthalmopathy patients had moderately to severely active disease, with a Clinical Activity Score of 3 or more, a NOSPECS grade of 4 or more, and a disease duration of less than 3 months. Any patient with an uncontrolled infection, another autoimmune disease, pregnancy or lactation was excluded. Diagnoses were based on clinical symptoms, serum thyroxine and TRAb, thyroid ultrasound and orbital computed tomography. Ficoll-Paque density gradient centrifugation was used to isolate PBMCs from about 10 ml of fresh peripheral blood. Total RNA was extracted using Trizol reagent, and RNA quality was assessed on an Agilent 2100 Bioanalyzer. Amplification of TCR beta CDR3 regions was carried out from RNA transcripts. For the first round of RT-PCR on the TCR CDR3, the HTBI primer set was used together with the Qiagen OneStep RT-PCR kit. A second multiplex PCR round built the libraries, followed by size selection and purification. Paired-end sequencing of the libraries was performed with 100 bp reads on an Illumina HiSeq2000. On the study's bioinformatics: SOAPnuke was used to process the raw data, throwing out any read that contained adapters or uncalled bases, had a mean Phred below 15, or lacked an exact constant-primer or identifier match. COPE v1.2.5 was used to merge the high-quality paired reads, and each unique nucleotide sequence was defined as a clonotype. MiTCR v1.1 was used to align the clonotypes against IMGT TRBV, TRBD and TRBJ reference segments. The analysis included only V-J combinations with a frequency above 0.0001, which together covered around 99% of the repertoires. A TCS score was defined as the ratio between F50 (clonal expansion) and ExV (chaos), using BLOSUM62-based TCRdist between CDR3 peptides within each V-J. Welch's t-statistics and random forest reduced just over 500 V-J features to 13, which were used in a naive Bayes classifier (R e1071). TCRdb trimmed public reads at Q25 via fastp, called clones via MiXCR and kept in-frame beta chains. Merged by CDR3 protein, the rows form single entries marked with the most common genes and DNA. These V and J calls are TCRdb output, not the study's own analysis. The table for this sample lists about 610,000 distinct CDR3 sequences; approximately 15% of them were counted only once. Together, the top ten hold 2.5% to 4% of the sample.

The TCR sequence derives from a woman aged 35 to 49 with Graves' ophthalmopathy. The sequenced sample was blood.

The DNA sequence follows: TGTGCCAGCCTCAAGCCAGTCTCCTACGGGCAGTACTTC. Its protein is CASLKPVSYGQYF. The sequence joins TRBV11-2 to TRBJ2-7, with the D gene uncertain. Inclusive of the bounding cysteine and phenylalanine, the CDR3 is 13 residues long. The only DNA kept is the CDR3, 39 bases in frame from the first base. As encoded in the germline V gene, CDR1 is SGHAT while CDR2 is FQNNGV.